This T cell receptor (beta chain) was retrieved from a study of neurological immune-mediated disorders. Noted time point: longitudinal time-point 2. TCRdb independently ran MiXCR on the 5' RACE reads; one entry per CDR3 protein. The sample holds tens of thousands of distinct CDR3 sequences, roughly 10% seen once. Many counts were recorded for this clonotype. V was pared by 5 bases and J by 13 bases, with 10 bases of the junction left unmatched. CDR1 is SEHNR and CDR2 is FQNEAQ in the germline V gene (reference sequence). This CDR3 has 14 residues. Input material: PBMCs. This TCR derives from a young man in good health. The chain employs TRBV7-9 and TRBJ2-1, with 11 bases matching TRBD1. The CDR3 nucleotides are TGTGCCAGCAGCCCCAACACGGGACAGGGGGAACAGTTCTTC. The encoded protein is CASSPNTGQGEQFF.